This T cell receptor (beta chain) was obtained from a study of blood T cell repertoires in COVID-19. Overall study context: Some COVID-19 samples were acute and others convalescent; all came from the United States, Italy and Spain. From T cells, B-cell-depleted T cells, or PBMCs came the material, which was cDNA or gDNA.

Clones were sequenced by immunoSEQ multiplex PCR, and TCRdb holds only the in-frame ones, with some missing. The table has about 180,000 clones, around 83% seen once. Germline loops: CDR1 SGHTA, CDR2 FQGNSA. The CDR3 sequence is 13 residues long. Trimming cost V 3 bases and J 4 bases, with 8 bases left between them. This TCR was recovered from a human donor in a cohort sampled during active COVID-19. The chain employs TRBV7-2 and TRBJ2-3; tentatively, D is TRBD2 (5 bases). The sample was peripheral blood. DNA of the CDR3: TGTGCCAGCAGCTTCGGGATACCAGATACGCAGTATTTT. This gives the protein CASSFGIPDTQYF.